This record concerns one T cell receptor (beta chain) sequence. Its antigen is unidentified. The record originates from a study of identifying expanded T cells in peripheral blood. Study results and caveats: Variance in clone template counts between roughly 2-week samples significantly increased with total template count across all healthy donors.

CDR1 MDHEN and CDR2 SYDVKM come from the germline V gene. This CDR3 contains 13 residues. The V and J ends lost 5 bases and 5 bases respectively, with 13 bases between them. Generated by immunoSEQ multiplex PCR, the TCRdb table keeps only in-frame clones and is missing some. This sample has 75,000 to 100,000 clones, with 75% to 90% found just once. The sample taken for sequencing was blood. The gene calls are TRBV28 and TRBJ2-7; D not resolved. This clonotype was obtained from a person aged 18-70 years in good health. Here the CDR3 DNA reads TGTGCCAGCAGTCCGCGACCGGAAAACGAGCAGTACTTC. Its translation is CASSPRPENEQYF.